The entry below describes one TCR beta chain. No antigen is known for it. This record belongs to a study of T cell responses to AZD1222 COVID-19 vaccine. Using immunoSEQ multiplex PCR, the repertoire was profiled, and TCRdb retains in-frame clones only, with some absent. Altogether fewer than 110,000 clones are present, 70% to 90% being singletons, with the ten largest covering approximately 4.8%. Study-level results: The CD4 TCRs associated with vaccination extended across spike and predominated at 160-218 and 743-854. Once two AZD1222 doses were given, Spike-specific TCR breadth and depth went up. A mostly white British donor set with more females was recruited, and clonal diversity was possibly underestimated.

Trimming at V came to 7 bases and at J to 8 bases, leaving 15 bases not matched to a gene. CDR1 is SEHNR, CDR2 FQNEAQ, per germline (reference sequence). The CDR3 totals 15 residues. The starting material was peripheral blood, obtained 28 days after the second AZD1222 dose. This receptor was identified in an adult who received the AZD1222 COVID-19 vaccine. The chain employs TRBV7-9 and TRBJ1-2, with TRBD1 identical over 8 bases. The CDR3 loop reads CASTDIVDRVYGYTF. CDR3 sequence (DNA): TGTGCCAGCACCGACATAGTGGACAGGGTGTACGGCTACACCTTC.